Shown below are 12 T cell receptor beta chains from a single sample sequenced in a study of OX40 agonist ivuxolimab in advanced cancers. Clones were read by immunoSEQ multiplex PCR, and TCRdb kept only the in-frame ones, dropping some. The sample has roughly 45,000 clones, over 75% seen once; the top ten hold less than 3.5%. Here the sequenced sample was CD4+ or CD8+ T cells sorted from blood, taken in a trial of the OX40 agonist ivuxolimab. The receptors shown here come from an adult with an advanced solid tumor such as melanoma, head and neck, liver or kidney cancer.

The chain has TRBV5-6 and TRBJ1-3; no clear D gene. V lost 2 bases and J lost 9, with 6 bases in between. Germline CDR1 and CDR2: SGHDT and YYEEEE. CDR3 size: 11 residues. CDR3 in amino acids: CASSFGSTIYF. In DNA form, the CDR3 reads TGTGCCAGCAGCTTTGGCTCCACCATATATTTT.

The rearrangement links TRBV9 to TRBJ2-3, with 10 bases aligning to TRBD2. This CDR3 has 16 amino acids. CDR1 is SGDLS, CDR2 YYNGEE, per germline. V lost 4 bases to trimming and J lost 0 bases; unmatched junction nucleotides: 5. CDR3: CASSIRTSGSTDTQYF. The CDR3 coding sequence is TGTGCCAGCAGCATTCGGACTAGCGGAAGCACAGATACGCAGTATTTT. Drawing the rest from reference TRBV9 and TRBJ2-3, the complete variable domain is DSGVTQTPKHLITATGQRVTLRCSPRSGDLSVYWYQQSLDQGLQFLIQYYNGEERAKGNILERFSAQQFPDLHSELNLSSLELGDSALYFCASSIRTSGSTDTQYFGPGTRLTVL.

This rearrangement joins TRBV28 to TRBJ2-5; no clear D. V dropped 10 bases and J dropped 7 bases, with 16 bases sitting between them. The germline V gene encodes CDR1 MDHEN and CDR2 SYDVKM. The CDR3 length is 12 residues. In DNA form, the CDR3 reads TGTGCCACCTACACCGCAAGAGGGACCCAGTACTTC. It encodes CATYTARGTQYF. The full variable domain, its missing parts supplied by reference TRBV28 and TRBJ2-5, is DVKVTQSSRYLVKRTGEKVFLECVQDMDHENMFWYRQDPGLGLRLIYFSYDVKMKEKGDIPEGYSVSREKKERFSLILESASTNQTSMYLCATYTARGTQYFGPGTRLLVL.

This clone was recorded only once. The junction differs from germline at one of its ends, possibly a read error. The chain has TRBV6-5 and TRBJ2-7, with TRBD2 identical over 10 bases. The CDR3 totals 12 residues. The germline CDR1 and CDR2 sequences are MNHEY and SVGAGI. CDR3 loop: CASSEIGTSVSF. The CDR3 DNA reads TGTGCCAGCAGTGAAATCGGGACTAGCGTTAGCTTC.

This clone has a single count. The rearrangement uses TRBV11-1 and TRBJ2-2; perhaps TRBD2 as D (6 bases). With 1 base removed from V and 2 bases from J, the gap between germline ends came to 14 bases. Germline V gene data show CDR1 as SGHAT and CDR2 as FQDESV (reference sequence). This CDR3 contains 17 residues. DNA of the CDR3: TGTGCCAGCAGCTTAGGCAGTTGGGAGGTAAACACCGGGGAGCTGTTTTTT. This codes for CASSLGSWEVNTGELFF.

The rearrangement links TRBV10-3 to TRBJ2-5; no definite D call. Germline V CDR1 and CDR2: ENHRY, SYGVKD. V lost 10 bases and J lost 0, with 12 bases in between. The CDR3 contains 13 residues. The CDR3 DNA reads as TGTGCCACTGGGTACAGTTACCAAGAGACCCAGTACTTC. Amino acids: CATGYSYQETQYF.

The rearrangement uses TRBV7-3 and TRBJ2-1, with D possibly called TRBD1 or TRBD2 (5 bases each). The V gene's germline CDR1 is SGHTA and CDR2 FQGTGA. V was cut by 2 bases and J by 6 bases, with 11 bases left in between. This CDR3 comprises 14 residues. CDR3 in DNA: TGTGCCAGCAGCTTACCGGGGCCGGGCAATGAGCAGTTCTTC. As protein: CASSLPGPGNEQFF.

V and J are TRBV5-4 and TRBJ1-5; D might be TRBD1 (5 bases). Trimming removed 2 bases from V and 4 bases from J, with 7 bases in between. Germline values: CDR1 SGHNT, CDR2 YYREEE (reference sequence). The length of the CDR3 is 13 residues. CDR3 nucleotides: TGTGCCAGCAGCTTCGAGGGGAATCAGCCCCAGCATTTT. It is translated as CASSFEGNQPQHF.

Worth noting for this clone: As the CDR3 is not closed by the conserved phenylalanine or tryptophan, this likely results from a read error. This CDR3 is CASSITPNTEAFL. Written as DNA, the CDR3 is TGTGCCAGCAGCATCACACCGAACACTGAAGCTTTCCTT. The rearrangement uses TRBV7-2 and TRBJ1-1; D is undetermined. There are 13 residues in the CDR3. Per the germline V gene, CDR1 is SGHTA and CDR2 is FQGNSA. Trimming took 5 bases from V and 1 from J, leaving 8 bases between them.

V is TRBV11-3 and J is TRBJ2-7; D is uncertain. Germline CDR1 and CDR2: SGHNT and YENEEA. The V end was cut by 1 base, the J end by 6 bases, with 13 bases between. This CDR3 has 14 amino acids. In nucleotides, the CDR3 is TGTGCCAGCAGCTTAGGGCAACACCAGGTCGAGCAGTACTTC. Its protein product is CASSLGQHQVEQYF.

The chain combines TRBV6-5 with TRBJ1-5, with no clear D. CDR1 MNHEY and CDR2 SVGAGI come from the germline V gene. The CDR3 runs 13 residues. V lost 4 bases and J lost 6, with 10 bases in between. The CDR3 sequence is CASSSNCAQPQHF. The CDR3 coding sequence is TGTGCCAGCAGTTCCAATTGCGCTCAGCCCCAGCATTTT.

The J gene is TRBJ2-1, the V gene TRBV10-1, with 9 bases identical to TRBD2. V lost 0 bases and J lost 3; bases outside the gene matches: 6. Germline CDR1 and CDR2: WNHNN and SYGVQD (reference sequence). The CDR3 is made up of 17 amino acids. The CDR3 nucleotides are TGCGCCAGCAGTGAGTCCCCCCTAGCGGGACACTACAATGAGCAGTTCTTC. Amino acids: CASSESPLAGHYNEQFF.